Following are 30 T cell receptor beta chains from one sample sequenced in a study of response to subunit inactivated influenza vaccine. Each CDR3 protein gets one entry after TCRdb re-called the RT-PCR reads with MiXCR. This sample has roughly 670,000 distinct CDR3 sequences, with 12% to 15% found just once. This specimen consisted of PBMCs from blood, obtained 14 to 15 days before vaccination. These receptor sequences come from a man aged 45-65 years who received an inactivated influenza vaccine.

V gene TRBV19 combines with J gene TRBJ2-7; D unresolved. The CDR3 loop spans 13 amino acids. V lost 1 base, J lost 2 bases, and 6 bases lay in between. Germline V gene lookup returns CDR1 LNHDA and CDR2 SQIVND (reference sequence). CDR3 bases: TGTGCCAGTAGTATAGGAATAACCTACGAGCAGTACTTC. Translating it yields CASSIGITYEQYF.

The genes are TRBV6-4 and TRBJ2-1, with D possibly TRBD1 on 6 matching bases. CDR3 length: 13 residues. The V gene's germline CDR1 is MRHNA and CDR2 SNTAGT. V gave up 4 bases and J gave up 9 bases, with 13 bases separating them. CDR3 sequence: CASSASTGGEQFF. The CDR3 nucleotides read TGTGCCAGCAGTGCCTCGACAGGCGGTGAGCAGTTCTTC.

This chain connects TRBV6-5 to TRBJ2-7, with 13 bases that match TRBD2. J was trimmed by 2 bases and V by 2 bases; bases with no gene match: 12. Germline values: CDR1 MNHEY, CDR2 SVGAGI. CDR3 length equals 19 residues. The CDR3 nucleotides read TGTGCCAGCAGTTACGGGACTAGCGGGAACCCCAAATTAACCTACGAGCAGTACTTC. It codes for CASSYGTSGNPKLTYEQYF.

This clonotype was picked up a small number of times. The gene calls are TRBV12-3 or TRBV12-4 and TRBJ1-2; 7 bases align to TRBD1. The CDR3 contains 15 residues. The junction had 3 bases not matched to a gene; V was cut back by 1 base and J by 1 base. The CDR3 sequence: CASSLGQGYNYGYTF. The CDR3 DNA reads as TGTGCCAGCAGTTTAGGACAGGGATATAACTATGGCTACACCTTC.

This clonotype was detected only a few times. This rearrangement joins TRBV5-1 to TRBJ1-4, with 8 bases aligning to TRBD1. This CDR3 region has 13 residues. In germline, CDR1 is SGHRS, CDR2 YFSETQ. V dropped 4 bases and J dropped 7; count of bases not matched to a gene: 3. The CDR3 nucleotides are TGCGCCAGCAGCCCTGGGACAGGTGAAAAACTGTTTTTT. This translates into CASSPGTGEKLFF.

This clonotype was counted only a few times. The genes are TRBV11-2 and TRBJ2-1; weak D call: TRBD1 (5 bases). Germline CDR1 and CDR2: SGHAT and FQNNGV. The CDR3 is made up of 13 amino acids. V was pared by 9 bases and J by 4 bases, with 13 bases between. DNA for the CDR3: TGTGCCAGAATGGGGCAGAGATACAATGAGCAGTTCTTC. It translates to CARMGQRYNEQFF.

V usage is TRBV30 and J usage is TRBJ1-2; 8 bases are shared with TRBD1. CDR3 length equals 14 residues. V shed 8 bases, J shed 4 bases, and the junction held 12 bases outside the gene matches. Germline CDR1 and CDR2: GTSNPN and SVGIG (reference sequence). This CDR3 reads CAGGQGQYIYGYTF. CDR3 coding DNA: TGTGCCGGCGGACAGGGACAGTATATCTATGGCTACACCTTC.

A few counts support this clonotype. The chain combines TRBV3-1 with TRBJ1-5; D unresolved. The CDR3 contains 13 residues. The germline V and J ends were trimmed by 0 bases and 10 bases, with 10 bases remaining between them. Germline V lookup: CDR1 LGHDT, CDR2 YNNKEL (reference sequence). For the CDR3, the DNA is TGTGCCAGCAGCCAAGATCTTTCGGTTCCCCAGCATTTT. Residues: CASSQDLSVPQHF.

The chain joins TRBV11-1 to TRBJ2-3; D is ambiguous. CDR3 length: 16 residues. The germline V gene encodes CDR1 SGHAT and CDR2 FQDESV (reference sequence). Trimming shortened V by 4 bases and J by 0 bases, and 14 bases separated the two germline ends. The CDR3 sequence is CASSSESVYSTDTQYF. Here the CDR3 DNA reads TGTGCCAGCAGCTCGGAAAGCGTATACAGCACAGATACGCAGTATTTT. Together with reference TRBV11-1 and TRBJ2-3, the CDR3 gives the full variable domain: EAEVAQSPRYKITEKSQAVAFWCDPISGHATLYWYRQILGQGPELLVQFQDESVVDDSQLPKDRFSAERLKGVDSTLKIQPAELGDSAMYLCASSSESVYSTDTQYFGPGTRLTVL.

This chain joins TRBV5-1 and TRBJ2-7, with D perhaps matching TRBD2 (6 bases). V was clipped by 4 bases and J by 0 bases, with 14 bases between them. Germline-derived CDR1 and CDR2 are SGHRS and YFSETQ. This CDR3 contains 15 residues. The CDR3 sequence is CASSLGTSLSYEQYF. In nucleotides, the CDR3 is TGCGCCAGCAGCCTGGGGACTTCCCTCTCCTACGAGCAGTACTTC.

This chain uses TRBV2 with TRBJ2-1; D perhaps matches TRBD2 (5 bases). Per germline, CDR1 SNHLY and CDR2 FYNNEI. The CDR3 has 14 residues. Trimming left V 6 bases short and J 0 bases short, with 9 bases between. The CDR3 sequence: CASRDWPSYNEQFF. For the CDR3, the DNA is TGTGCCAGCAGGGACTGGCCCTCCTACAATGAGCAGTTCTTC.

The gene calls are TRBV7-2 and TRBJ2-1, with 8 bases identical to TRBD1. The CDR3 sequence is 15 residues long. Trimming removed 8 bases from V and 1 base from J; junction bases left unmatched: 7. Germline V lookup: CDR1 SGHTA, CDR2 FQGNSA. The CDR3 loop is CASRTGFVSYNEQFF. CDR3 nucleotides: TGTGCCAGCCGGACAGGGTTTGTATCCTACAATGAGCAGTTCTTC.

This clonotype has a handful of counts. The genes are TRBV2 and TRBJ2-1; possibly TRBD2 for D (5 bases). Germline values: CDR1 SNHLY, CDR2 FYNNEI. V lost 7 bases and J 0 bases, leaving 10 bases between the germline ends. This CDR3 is 14 amino acids long. CDR3 nucleotide sequence: TGTGCCAGCAACGGGGTCTCCTCCTACAATGAGCAGTTCTTC. It yields the protein CASNGVSSYNEQFF.

This clonotype was observed a few times. The gene calls are TRBV7-9 and TRBJ1-4; D is unclear. Trimming pared 3 bases from V and 3 bases from J, leaving 11 bases between. CDR3 length: 15 amino acids. The germline gives CDR1 SEHNR, CDR2 FQNEAQ (reference sequence). In DNA form, the CDR3 reads TGTGCCAGCAGCTTTTTCAGTGTCGCTAATGAAAAACTGTTTTTT. Protein sequence: CASSFFSVANEKLFF.

There are a few counts of this clonotype. V and J are TRBV6-1 and TRBJ2-7; the D is unclear. CDR1 is MNHNS and CDR2 is SASEGT in the germline V gene. V was cut by 8 bases and J by 3 bases, with 17 bases left in between. The CDR3 spans 14 residues. The CDR3 protein is CASSERARSYEQYF. CDR3 DNA: TGTGCCAGCTCAGAACGGGCCAGGAGCTACGAGCAGTACTTC.

The gene calls are TRBV7-2 and TRBJ2-3; D gene uncertain. The germline CDR1 and CDR2 sequences are SGHTA and FQGNSA. V was shortened by 1 base and J by 1 base, with 9 bases between the two germline ends. This CDR3 is built from 15 residues. CDR3 sequence reads: CASSLELLRTDTQYF. Here the CDR3 DNA reads TGTGCCAGCAGCTTAGAGCTTCTCCGCACAGATACGCAGTATTTT. Looking up the rest from reference TRBV7-2 and TRBJ2-3 gives the full variable domain: GAGVSQSPSNKVTEKGKDVELRCDPISGHTALYWYRQSLGQGLEFLIYFQGNSAPDKSGLPSDRFSAERTGGSVSTLTIQRTQQEDSAVYLCASSLELLRTDTQYFGPGTRLTVL.

The chain uses TRBV11-2 and TRBJ2-1; D gene unclear. This CDR3 contains 11 residues. Germline-derived CDR1 and CDR2 are SGHAT and FQNNGV. V lost 6 bases and J 9 bases, leaving 9 bases between the germline ends. CDR3 nucleotides: TGTGCCAGCAGGTTAAAGGTTGAGCAGTTCTTC. It encodes CASRLKVEQFF.

This clonotype was counted a few times. The V gene is TRBV15, the J gene TRBJ2-7; TRBD1 agrees at 7 bases. The germline V gene encodes CDR1 LNHNV and CDR2 YYDKDF (reference sequence). The CDR3 is 15 amino acids. V lost 0 bases and J lost 3; bases outside the gene matches: 5. CDR3 region: CATSRDRQGNYEQYF. CDR3 DNA: TGTGCCACCAGCAGAGATAGACAGGGCAACTACGAGCAGTACTTC.

This clonotype came up a few times. The chain has TRBV20-1 and TRBJ2-4; 7 bases fit TRBD1. The CDR3 totals 12 residues. With 8 bases clipped from V and 7 bases from J, the junction kept 8 bases outside the gene matches. Germline loops: CDR1 DFQATT, CDR2 SNEGSKA (reference sequence). In DNA form, the CDR3 reads TGCAGTCCAAAGGGGGCTGTGAACATTCAGTACTTC. The encoded protein is CSPKGAVNIQYF.

The rearrangement uses TRBV12-3 or TRBV12-4 and TRBJ2-7, with TRBD2 matching 8 bases. V trimming: 7 bases; J trimming: 3 bases; junction bases outside the gene matches: 8. The CDR3 covers 14 residues. CDR3 bases: TGTGCCAGCACTACGGGACTAGTTGGCTACGAGCAGTACTTC. Amino acid sequence: CASTTGLVGYEQYF.

This clonotype appeared a few times. The chain uses TRBV5-6 and TRBJ1-1; D unresolved. V lost 1 base, J lost 3 bases, and 7 bases lay in between. CDR3 length equals 13 residues. CDR1 is SGHDT, CDR2 YYEEEE, per germline. CDR3 sequence reads: CASSLPAYTEAFF. CDR3 DNA: TGTGCCAGCAGCTTGCCCGCGTACACTGAAGCTTTCTTT.

This CDR3 reads CSVLDRYEQYF. CDR3 bases: TGCAGCGTCCTCGACAGGTACGAGCAGTACTTC. The rearrangement links TRBV29-1 to TRBJ2-7, with TRBD1 as a possible D gene (6 bases). The CDR3 spans 11 residues. V dropped 6 bases and J dropped 4 bases, with 10 bases sitting between them. From germline, CDR1 is SQVTM and CDR2 ANQGSEA.

This clonotype was counted a few times. The rearrangement uses TRBV11-3 and TRBJ2-1; TRBD2 agrees at 8 bases. The CDR3 loop spans 17 amino acids. V shed 4 bases and J 6 bases; nucleotides not matched to a gene: 14. Per germline, CDR1 SGHNT and CDR2 YENEEA. This chain's CDR3 is CASSSEDGSGGLNEQFF. CDR3 in DNA: TGTGCCAGCAGCTCGGAGGATGGGTCGGGAGGGCTCAATGAGCAGTTCTTC.

This clonotype was picked up a small number of times. This may come from a read error, since a much larger clone is one base off. The V call is TRBV7-9, the J call TRBJ2-3; TRBD2 might be the D (5 bases). Per germline, CDR1 SEHNR and CDR2 FQNEAQ (reference sequence). The CDR3 totals 15 residues. CDR3 DNA sequence: TGTGCCAGCGGCTTACTAGGATTGAGCACAGATACGCAGTATTTT. This codes for CASGLLGLSTDTQYF.

This clonotype showed up just a few times. The V and J genes are TRBV12-3 or TRBV12-4 and TRBJ2-7; D is perhaps TRBD1 (5 bases). Trimming cost V 3 bases and J 6 bases, with 9 bases left between them. The CDR3 sequence is 12 residues long. Written as DNA, the CDR3 is TGTGCCAGCAGTTTGTCCAGGGTCGAGCAGTACTTC. Its protein is CASSLSRVEQYF.

This clonotype was seen repeatedly, ten times or more. The chain uses TRBV12-3 or TRBV12-4 and TRBJ2-3, with no clear D. Trimming left V 3 bases short and J 8 bases short, with 6 bases between. The CDR3 extends over 11 amino acids. The CDR3 coding sequence is TGTGCCAGCAGTTTTGGTGGTACGCAGTATTTT. Translation gives CASSFGGTQYF.

This clonotype was detected only a few times. This chain links TRBV4-1 with TRBJ1-3, with 8 bases lining up with TRBD1. The CDR3 is made up of 15 amino acids. CDR1 and CDR2 (germline): MGHRA, YSYEKL. The V and J ends lost 0 bases and 7 bases, in that order; junction bases with no gene match: 5. The CDR3, as DNA: TGCGCCAGCAGCCAAGATTGGGGACAGGACAACACCATATATTTT. As protein: CASSQDWGQDNTIYF.

The gene calls are TRBV7-9 and TRBJ2-3; D perhaps matches TRBD1 (6 bases). CDR1 is SEHNR and CDR2 is FQNEAQ in the germline V gene (reference sequence). The V end lost 7 bases, the J end lost 4 bases, and 12 bases lay between the germline ends. This CDR3 region has 13 residues. CDR3 protein: CASKKDSSDTQYF. As DNA, the CDR3 is TGTGCCAGCAAGAAGGACAGCTCAGATACGCAGTATTTT. Together with reference TRBV7-9 and TRBJ2-3, the CDR3 gives the full variable domain: DTGVSQNPRHKITKRGQNVTFRCDPISEHNRLYWYRQTLGQGPEFLTYFQNEAQLEKSRLLSDRFSAERPKGSFSTLEIQRTEQGDSAMYLCASKKDSSDTQYFGPGTRLTVL.

The rearrangement links TRBV12-3 or TRBV12-4 to TRBJ2-7, with TRBD1 identical over 9 bases. The CDR3 is 14 residues long. V lost 6 bases, J lost 0 bases, and 3 bases stayed unmatched. The CDR3 DNA reads TGTGCCAGCAGACGGACAGGGGCCTCCTACGAGCAGTACTTC. Translated, it gives CASRRTGASYEQYF.

The chain combines TRBV21-1 with TRBJ2-3; TRBD2 is the table's D call, not checked against the DNA. TRBV21-1 is shown as a pseudogene. The length of the CDR3 is 19 residues. The CDR3: CASSKWGLDQSLGTDTQYF. The CDR3 nucleotides read TGTGCCAGCAGCAAATGGGGACTGGACCAGTCGCTCGGCACAGATACGCAGTATTTT.